These 25 T cell receptor beta chains share one sample of origin, sequenced in a study of blood T cell repertoires in COVID-19. Sequencing used immunoSEQ multiplex PCR; TCRdb keeps in-frame clones, though not all of them. The sample has roughly 240,000 clones, about 88% seen once. Material: peripheral blood. These receptors were taken from a man aged 18 to 29 with active or convalescent COVID-19.

Points on this clone: The sample carries other DNA sequences with the same CDR3. Here the CDR3 DNA reads TGCGCCAGCAGCTTAGGGACAGGGAATGAAAAACTGTTTTTT. Translated: CASSLGTGNEKLFF. V is TRBV5-1 and J is TRBJ1-4; 9 nucleotides line up with TRBD1. This CDR3 has 14 amino acids. Germline assignment: CDR1 SGHRS and CDR2 YFSETQ. After removal of 2 bases from V and 5 bases from J, the junction contained 1 base not matched to a gene.

This sequence joins TRBV14 and TRBJ2-3, with 10 bases matching TRBD2. This CDR3 has 15 amino acids. CDR1 is SGHDN and CDR2 is FVKESK in the germline V gene. With 6 bases clipped from V and 5 bases from J, the junction kept 8 bases outside the gene matches. Written as DNA, the CDR3 is TGTGCCAGCAGGGGGCTAGCGGGAGAAAAAGATACGCAGTATTTT. Its translation is CASRGLAGEKDTQYF.

The chain combines TRBV2 with TRBJ1-3, with TRBD1 as a possible D gene (6 bases). The CDR3 is made up of 16 amino acids. Between the trimmed V and J ends, which lost 6 bases and 0 bases, there was a span of 15 bases. Germline CDR1 and CDR2: SNHLY and FYNNEI. The DNA of the CDR3 is TGTGCCAGCAGGGAACAAGGGGGTTACTCTGGAAACACCATATATTTT. Its protein product is CASREQGGYSGNTIYF.

This chain links TRBV2 with TRBJ1-4, with D hard to call. The V and J ends lost 10 bases and 7 bases respectively, with 7 bases between them. This CDR3 is 10 amino acids long. The germline CDR1 and CDR2 sequences are SNHLY and FYNNEI. CDR3 bases: TGTGCCAATCTCGTTGAAAAACTGTTTTTT. This codes for CANLVEKLFF.

This clone was found many times. The V and J genes are TRBV27 and TRBJ2-3; D uncertain. This CDR3 contains 14 residues. The ends were cut back, 5 bases at V and 3 bases at J, with 12 bases in the middle. Germline assignment: CDR1 MNHEY and CDR2 SMNVEV (reference sequence). The CDR3 sequence is CASSLRLLTDTQYF. Written as DNA, the CDR3 is TGTGCCAGCAGTCTACGACTGCTGACAGATACGCAGTATTTT.

The J gene is TRBJ1-6, the V gene TRBV27; 8 nucleotides match TRBD1. J lost 11 bases, V lost 3 bases, and 6 bases had no gene match. Per germline, CDR1 MNHEY and CDR2 SMNVEV (reference sequence). This CDR3 region has 14 residues. CDR3 bases: TGTGCCAGCAGTTTCCTACAGGGGGTTCCACCCCTCCACTTT. As protein: CASSFLQGVPPLHF.

CDR3 in amino acids: CAWSAGTGSGRVYF. CDR3 sequence (DNA): TGTGCCTGGTCTGCGGGGACTGGGTCGGGTAGGGTGTACTTC. This sequence joins TRBV30 and TRBJ2-7; D possibly corresponds to TRBD2 (6 bases). The length of the CDR3 is 14 residues. V lost 5 bases and J 12 bases, leaving 26 bases between the germline ends. Per germline, CDR1 GTSNPN and CDR2 SVGIG (reference sequence).

CDR3 loop: CASSVLTGMNTEAFF. For the CDR3, the DNA is TGTGCCAGCAGCGTTTTGACAGGTATGAACACTGAAGCTTTCTTT. The V and J genes are TRBV7-2 and TRBJ1-1; the D gene is possibly TRBD1 (6 bases). The V end lost 5 bases, the J end lost 0 bases, and 13 bases lay between the germline ends. The CDR3 has 15 amino acids. Germline CDR1 SGHTA, CDR2 FQGNSA.

V usage is TRBV27 and J usage is TRBJ2-1, with D tentatively TRBD2 (5 bases). The CDR3 loop spans 17 amino acids. The germline CDR1 and CDR2 sequences are MNHEY and SMNVEV (reference sequence). V lost 5 bases and J lost 0, with 17 bases in between. CDR3 sequence: CASSPDLLYSSYNEQFF. The CDR3, as DNA: TGTGCCAGCAGTCCGGACTTGTTATACAGCTCCTACAATGAGCAGTTCTTC.

The rearrangement joins TRBV10-3 to TRBJ2-7; TRBD1 matches at 7 bases. Germline V gene data show CDR1 as ENHRY and CDR2 as SYGVKD. CDR3 size: 13 residues. J was trimmed by 7 bases and V by 4 bases; bases with no gene match: 7. The CDR3 sequence is CAISVRQGREQYF. The CDR3 coding sequence is TGTGCCATCAGTGTACGACAGGGCCGGGAGCAGTACTTC.

The table lists this clone with a few counts. J is TRBJ1-4 and V is TRBV3-1 (or the pseudogene TRBV3-2); 7 bases map to TRBD1. Germline values: CDR1 LGHDT, CDR2 YNNKEL (reference sequence). Trimming cost V 4 bases and J 6 bases; bases outside gene matches: 8. The CDR3 length is 15 residues. The CDR3 reads CASSPYRGEDEKLFF. The CDR3 DNA follows: TGTGCCAGCAGCCCCTACAGGGGAGAAGATGAAAAACTGTTTTTT.

Here the CDR3 reads CASSFRGAGNQPQHF. The CDR3 nucleotides are TGTGCCAGCAGTTTTAGAGGTGCGGGCAATCAGCCCCAGCATTTT. The chain is built from TRBV28 and TRBJ1-5; D ambiguous. The V gene lost 3 bases and the J gene lost 2 bases, with 11 bases spanning the gap. The CDR3 length is 15 residues. Germline values: CDR1 MDHEN, CDR2 SYDVKM.

The chain recombines TRBV11-2 with TRBJ2-7; a possible D gene is TRBD1 (6 bases). The CDR3 totals 16 residues. With 1 base removed from V and 2 bases from J, the gap between germline ends came to 15 bases. Germline lookup yields CDR1 SGHAT and CDR2 FQNNGV. The CDR3: CASSLVTGAGAYEQYF. The CDR3 bases are TGTGCCAGCAGCTTAGTTACTGGGGCAGGGGCCTACGAGCAGTACTTC.

The gene calls are TRBV5-1 and TRBJ2-2; D uncertain. The CDR3 contains 14 residues. V lost 3 bases and J 3 bases, leaving 9 bases between the germline ends. The germline CDR1 and CDR2 sequences are SGHRS and YFSETQ. Here the CDR3 DNA reads TGCGCCAGCAGCTCAACGGGTTACACCGGGGAGCTGTTTTTT. Encoded protein: CASSSTGYTGELFF.

V gene TRBV7-9 combines with J gene TRBJ1-3; possibly TRBD1 for D (6 bases). The V gene lost 6 bases and the J gene lost 4 bases, with 16 bases spanning the gap. There are 15 residues in the CDR3. CDR1 and CDR2 from the germline V gene are SEHNR and FQNEAQ (reference sequence). The CDR3 region is CASSFQGISGNTIYF. For the CDR3, the DNA is TGTGCCAGCAGTTTCCAGGGGATATCGGGAAACACCATATATTTT.

The chain joins TRBV29-1 to TRBJ1-6; 9 bases are shared with TRBD1. The J segment lost 10 bases and the V segment lost 2 bases, leaving 9 bases of the junction unmatched. Germline V CDR1 and CDR2: SQVTM, ANQGSEA. The CDR3 length is 15 residues. For the CDR3, the DNA is TGCAGCGTTGAATTGGGGACAGGGAAAAAGTCACCCCTCCACTTT. Protein product: CSVELGTGKKSPLHF.

The J gene is TRBJ2-5, the V gene TRBV21-1; the table calls TRBD1, which could not be checked here. TRBV21-1 is designated a pseudogene. The length of the CDR3 is 18 residues. CDR3 sequence: CASSPWGHGPLDEETQYF. In DNA, the CDR3 is TGTGCCAGCAGCCCCTGGGGACATGGACCCTTAGATGAAGAGACCCAGTACTTC.

Regarding this clone: Other DNA variants within this sample encode the same CDR3. The rearrangement joins TRBV5-1 to TRBJ1-2, with D tentatively TRBD1 (6 bases). Trimming shortened V by 3 bases and J by 8 bases, and 14 bases separated the two germline ends. The CDR3 is 13 residues long. Germline loops: CDR1 SGHRS, CDR2 YFSETQ. DNA for the CDR3: TGCGCCAGCAGCTCCTCGGGGGGCGAGGGCTACACCTTC. Its translation is CASSSSGGEGYTF.

The rearrangement uses TRBV28 and TRBJ2-5; 8 positions agree with TRBD1. With 2 bases clipped from V and 2 bases from J, the junction kept 7 bases outside the gene matches. Looked up from germline, CDR1 is MDHEN and CDR2 is SYDVKM. CDR3 length equals 16 residues. DNA of the CDR3: TGTGCCAGCAGTTTAGATCCGGGACAGGCACAAGAGACCCAGTACTTC. It translates to CASSLDPGQAQETQYF.

The chain combines TRBV7-3 with TRBJ2-1; weak D call: TRBD1 (5 bases). Germline V CDR1 and CDR2: SGHTA, FQGTGA. The CDR3 sequence is 13 residues long. Trimming stripped 5 bases from V and 5 bases from J, with 10 bases between. This chain's CDR3 is CASSQGADNEQFF. The CDR3 region has the DNA TGTGCCAGCAGCCAAGGGGCAGACAATGAGCAGTTCTTC.

J is TRBJ1-5 and V is TRBV29-1, with a tentative D call TRBD1 (6 bases). V dropped 6 bases and J dropped 0 bases, with 9 bases sitting between them. Germline-derived CDR1 and CDR2 are SQVTM and ANQGSEA. This CDR3 region has 13 residues. The CDR3: CSVRTDSNQPQHF. CDR3 nucleotides: TGCAGCGTCCGGACAGATAGCAATCAGCCCCAGCATTTT.

The rearrangement uses TRBV3-1 (or the pseudogene TRBV3-2) and TRBJ1-5; D ambiguous. The CDR3 totals 13 residues. CDR1 is LGHDT and CDR2 is YNNKEL in the germline V gene (reference sequence). Trimming pared 5 bases from V and 0 bases from J, leaving 5 bases between. This CDR3 reads CASSYYSNQPQHF. In DNA, the CDR3 is TGTGCCAGCAGCTACTATAGCAATCAGCCCCAGCATTTT.

The genes are TRBV7-2 and TRBJ2-3, with 8 nucleotides matching TRBD2. Trimming took 1 base from V and 4 from J; bases not matched to a gene: 7. The CDR3 runs to 16 residues. CDR1 is SGHTA and CDR2 is FQGNSA in the germline V gene. The CDR3 spells CASSLGGGLAADTQYF. As DNA, the CDR3 is TGTGCCAGCAGCTTAGGGGGAGGACTAGCAGCAGATACGCAGTATTTT.

The chain recombines TRBV7-9 with TRBJ2-1; D is ambiguous. V lost 7 bases and J 0 bases, leaving 10 bases between the germline ends. The CDR3 length is 14 residues. The germline gives CDR1 SEHNR, CDR2 FQNEAQ (reference sequence). The CDR3 sequence is CASIGQSSYNEQFF. For the CDR3, the DNA is TGTGCCAGCATTGGGCAGAGCTCCTACAATGAGCAGTTCTTC. The variable domain in full, completed from reference TRBV7-9 and TRBJ2-1, reads DTGVSQNPRHKITKRGQNVTFRCDPISEHNRLYWYRQTLGQGPEFLTYFQNEAQLEKSRLLSDRFSAERPKGSFSTLEIQRTEQGDSAMYLCASIGQSSYNEQFFGPGTRLTVL.

The chain links TRBV10-2 to TRBJ2-3, with a tentative D call TRBD1 (6 bases). Germline assignment: CDR1 WSHSY and CDR2 SAAADI. This CDR3 has 19 residues. V was trimmed by 3 bases and J by 2 bases, leaving 24 bases between them. The CDR3 DNA follows: TGCGCCAGCAGTGACTCAAGCTTCCGGGACACCTACCTCACAGATACGCAGTATTTT. This codes for CASSDSSFRDTYLTDTQYF.